This TCR beta chain is from a study of T-cell memory formation after mild COVID-19. Study-wide background: TCR clustering was largely donor specific. Points from the study as a whole: Day 15 to 85 contractors were CD4/CD8 balanced; later expanders leaned CD4+.

This clonotype has a handful of counts. Its antigen is not identified. TCRdb recomputed calls from the 5' RACE reads with MiXCR, one row per CDR3 protein. The profile covers about 350,000 distinct CDR3 sequences, with about 15% appearing a single time and 22% taken by the ten largest. The material sequenced was PBMCs or a T cell subset sorted from them (not recorded which). The sequence came from a man between 18 and 29 years old who had mild COVID-19 (a few samples of this study predate the infection). Cell type and time point are not known.

CDR3 sequence: CASSPSPGPGSPLHF. The CDR3 bases are TGTGCCAGCAGCCCCTCCCCGGGCCCCGGTTCACCCCTCCACTTT. This chain joins TRBV4-2 and TRBJ1-6, with D hard to call. This CDR3 contains 15 residues. Germline V CDR1 and CDR2: LGHNA, YNFKEQ. V was shortened by 4 bases and J by 9 bases, with 16 bases between the two germline ends.